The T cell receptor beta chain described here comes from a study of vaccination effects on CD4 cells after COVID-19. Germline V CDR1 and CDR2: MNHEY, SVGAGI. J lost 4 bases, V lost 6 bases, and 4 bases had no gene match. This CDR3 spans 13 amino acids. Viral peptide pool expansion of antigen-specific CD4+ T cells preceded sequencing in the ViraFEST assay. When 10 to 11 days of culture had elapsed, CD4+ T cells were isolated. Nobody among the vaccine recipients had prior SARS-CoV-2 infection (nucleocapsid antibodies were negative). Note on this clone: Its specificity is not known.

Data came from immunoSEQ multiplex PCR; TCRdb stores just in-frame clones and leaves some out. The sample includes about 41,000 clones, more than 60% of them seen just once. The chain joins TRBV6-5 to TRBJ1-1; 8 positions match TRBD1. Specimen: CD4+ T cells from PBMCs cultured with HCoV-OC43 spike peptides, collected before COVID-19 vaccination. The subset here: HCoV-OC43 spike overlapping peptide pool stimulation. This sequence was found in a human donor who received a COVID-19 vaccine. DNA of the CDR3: TGTGCCAGCAGCCAGGGGGCCAGCACTGAAGCTTTCTTT. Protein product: CASSQGASTEAFF.